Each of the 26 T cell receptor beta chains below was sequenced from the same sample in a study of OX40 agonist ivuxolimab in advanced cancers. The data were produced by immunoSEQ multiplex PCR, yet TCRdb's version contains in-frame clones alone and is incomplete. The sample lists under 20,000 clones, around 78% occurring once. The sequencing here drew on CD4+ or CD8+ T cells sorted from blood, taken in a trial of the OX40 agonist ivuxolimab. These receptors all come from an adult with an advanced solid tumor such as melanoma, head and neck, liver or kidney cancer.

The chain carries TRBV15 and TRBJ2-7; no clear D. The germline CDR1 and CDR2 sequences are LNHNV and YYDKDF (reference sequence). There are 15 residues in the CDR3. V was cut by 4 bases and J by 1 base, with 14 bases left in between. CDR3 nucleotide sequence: TGTGCCACCAGCAATCCACTAAATGGGTCCTACGAGCAGTACTTC. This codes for CATSNPLNGSYEQYF.

The CDR3 DNA follows: TGTGCCAGCAGCCCGGGGACTAGCGGGAGGGCCCTAGGGCAGTTCTTC. This codes for CASSPGTSGRALGQFF. The chain employs TRBV13 and TRBJ2-1; the match to TRBD2 covers 16 bases. Germline assignment: CDR1 PRHDT and CDR2 FYEKMQ (reference sequence). V shed 5 bases, J shed 12 bases, and the junction held 10 bases outside the gene matches. The CDR3 spans 16 residues.

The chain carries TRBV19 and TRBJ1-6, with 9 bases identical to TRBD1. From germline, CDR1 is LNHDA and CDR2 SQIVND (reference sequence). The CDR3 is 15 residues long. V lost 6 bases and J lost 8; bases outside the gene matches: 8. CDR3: CASSRWGQGDSPLHF. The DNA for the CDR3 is TGTGCCAGTAGCCGCTGGGGACAGGGAGATTCACCCCTCCACTTT.

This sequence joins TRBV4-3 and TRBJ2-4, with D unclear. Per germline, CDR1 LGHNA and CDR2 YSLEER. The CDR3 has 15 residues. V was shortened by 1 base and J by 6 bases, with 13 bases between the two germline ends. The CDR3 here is CASSQGVSPRNIQYF. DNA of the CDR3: TGCGCCAGCAGCCAAGGGGTTTCTCCCAGAAACATTCAGTACTTC.

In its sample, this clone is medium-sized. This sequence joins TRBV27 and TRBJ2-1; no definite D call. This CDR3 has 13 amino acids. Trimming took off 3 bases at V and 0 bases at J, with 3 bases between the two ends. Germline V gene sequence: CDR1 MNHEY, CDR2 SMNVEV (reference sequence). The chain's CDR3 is CASSFNSYNEQFF. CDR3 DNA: TGTGCCAGCAGTTTTAACTCCTACAATGAGCAGTTCTTC.

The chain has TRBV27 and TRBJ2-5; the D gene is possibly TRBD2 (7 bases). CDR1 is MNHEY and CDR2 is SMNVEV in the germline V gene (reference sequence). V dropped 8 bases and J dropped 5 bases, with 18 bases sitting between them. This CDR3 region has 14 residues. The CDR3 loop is CASLGGPFGETQYF. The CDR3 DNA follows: TGTGCCAGCCTGGGGGGGCCATTCGGGGAGACCCAGTACTTC.

Here the CDR3 reads CASSLDQPPLLGIHEQYF. In DNA, the CDR3 is TGTGCCAGCAGCTTAGATCAACCCCCGTTACTAGGGATCCACGAGCAGTACTTC. The gene calls are TRBV11-2 and TRBJ2-7, with D possibly TRBD2 on 5 matching bases. Trimming removed 0 bases from V and 5 bases from J, with 23 bases in between. CDR1 is SGHAT and CDR2 is FQNNGV in the germline V gene. The CDR3 spans 18 residues.

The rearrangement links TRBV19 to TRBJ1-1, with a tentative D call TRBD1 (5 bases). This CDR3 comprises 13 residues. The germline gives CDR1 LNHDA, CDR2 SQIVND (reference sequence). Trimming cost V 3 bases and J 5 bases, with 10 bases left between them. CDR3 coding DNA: TGTGCCAGTAGTATTGGGGGAGGGACTGAAGCTTTCTTT. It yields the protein CASSIGGGTEAFF. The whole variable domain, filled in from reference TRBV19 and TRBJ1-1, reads DGGITQSPKYLFRKEGQNVTLSCEQNLNHDAMYWYRQDPGQGLRLIYYSQIVNDFQKGDIAEGYSVSREKKESFPLTVTSAQKNPTAFYLCASSIGGGTEAFFGQGTRLTVV.

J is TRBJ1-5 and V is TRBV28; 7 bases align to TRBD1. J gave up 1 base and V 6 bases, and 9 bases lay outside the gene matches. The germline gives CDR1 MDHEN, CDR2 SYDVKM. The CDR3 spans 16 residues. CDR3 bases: TGTGCCAGCAGCCCGAGGGGGCGCATGAGCAATCAGCCCCAGCATTTT. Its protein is CASSPRGRMSNQPQHF.

The CDR3 DNA is TGTGCCAGCAGCTTAGCGATCGGGTCCGGACGCTACAATGAGCAGTTCTTC. It yields the protein CASSLAIGSGRYNEQFF. The chain has TRBV5-6 and TRBJ2-1; D not resolved. CDR3 length: 17 residues. V gave up 2 bases and J gave up 3 bases, with 18 bases separating them. Germline V gives CDR1 SGHDT, CDR2 YYEEEE.

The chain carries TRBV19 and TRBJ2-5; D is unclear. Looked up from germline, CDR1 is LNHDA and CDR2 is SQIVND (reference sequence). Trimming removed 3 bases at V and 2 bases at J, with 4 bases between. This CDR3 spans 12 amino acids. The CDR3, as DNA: TGTGCCAGTAGTATCGGGCAAGAGACCCAGTACTTC. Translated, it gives CASSIGQETQYF. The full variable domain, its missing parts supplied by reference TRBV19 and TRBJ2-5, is DGGITQSPKYLFRKEGQNVTLSCEQNLNHDAMYWYRQDPGQGLRLIYYSQIVNDFQKGDIAEGYSVSREKKESFPLTVTSAQKNPTAFYLCASSIGQETQYFGPGTRLLVL.

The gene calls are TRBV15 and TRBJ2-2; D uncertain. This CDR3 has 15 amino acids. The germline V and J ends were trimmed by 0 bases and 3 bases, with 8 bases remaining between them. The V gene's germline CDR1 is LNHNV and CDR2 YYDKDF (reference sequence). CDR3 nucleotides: TGTGCCACCAGCAGAGATCTCGGTTACACCGGGGAGCTGTTTTTT. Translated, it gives CATSRDLGYTGELFF.

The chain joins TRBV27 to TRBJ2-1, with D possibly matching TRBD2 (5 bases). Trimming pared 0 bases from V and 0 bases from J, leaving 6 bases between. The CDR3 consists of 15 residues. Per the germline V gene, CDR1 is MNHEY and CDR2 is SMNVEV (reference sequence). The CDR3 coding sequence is TGTGCCAGCAGTTTATCTGGGAGCTCCTACAATGAGCAGTTCTTC. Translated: CASSLSGSSYNEQFF.

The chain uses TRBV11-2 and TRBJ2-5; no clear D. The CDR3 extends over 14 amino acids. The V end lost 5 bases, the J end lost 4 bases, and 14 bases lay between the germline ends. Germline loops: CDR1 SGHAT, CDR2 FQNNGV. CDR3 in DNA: TGTGCCAGCAGCCCCCTTGCTGTAACAGAGACCCAGTACTTC. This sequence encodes CASSPLAVTETQYF.

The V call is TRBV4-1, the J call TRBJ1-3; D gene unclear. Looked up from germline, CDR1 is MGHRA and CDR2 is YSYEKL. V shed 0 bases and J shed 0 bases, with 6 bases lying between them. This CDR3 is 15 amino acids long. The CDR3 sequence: CASSQDGDSGNTIYF. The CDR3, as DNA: TGCGCCAGCAGCCAAGATGGCGACTCTGGAAACACCATATATTTT.

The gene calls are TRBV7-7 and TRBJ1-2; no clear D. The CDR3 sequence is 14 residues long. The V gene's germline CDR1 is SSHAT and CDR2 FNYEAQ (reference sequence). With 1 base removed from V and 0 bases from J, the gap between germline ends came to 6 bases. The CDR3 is CASSLEFSNYGYTF. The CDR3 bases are TGTGCCAGCAGCTTAGAATTCTCTAACTATGGCTACACCTTC. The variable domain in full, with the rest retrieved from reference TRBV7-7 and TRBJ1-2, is GAGVSQSPRYKVTKRGQDVTLRCDPISSHATLYWYQQALGQGPEFLTYFNYEAQPDKSGLPSDRFSAERPEGSISTLTIQRTEQRDSAMYRCASSLEFSNYGYTFGSGTRLTVV.

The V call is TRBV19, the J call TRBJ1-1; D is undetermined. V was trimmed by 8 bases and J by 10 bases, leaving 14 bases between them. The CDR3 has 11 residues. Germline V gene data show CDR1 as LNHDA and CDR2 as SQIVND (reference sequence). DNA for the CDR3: TGTGCCAGTGGGCCATGGTGGGGAGCTTTCTTT. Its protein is CASGPWWGAFF.

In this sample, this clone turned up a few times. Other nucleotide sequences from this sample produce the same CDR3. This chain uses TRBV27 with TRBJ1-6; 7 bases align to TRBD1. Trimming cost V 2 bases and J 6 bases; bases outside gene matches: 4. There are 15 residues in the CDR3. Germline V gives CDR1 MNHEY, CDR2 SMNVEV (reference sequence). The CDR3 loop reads CASSLRPGGNSPLHF. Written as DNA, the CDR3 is TGTGCCAGCAGTTTACGGCCAGGGGGTAATTCACCCCTCCACTTT.

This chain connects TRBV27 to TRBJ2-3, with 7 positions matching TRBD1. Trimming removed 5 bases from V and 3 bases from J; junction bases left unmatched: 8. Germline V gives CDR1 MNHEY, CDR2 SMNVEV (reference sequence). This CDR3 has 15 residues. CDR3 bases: TGTGCCAGCAGTCAGGGGGTGTTGGGGACAGATACGCAGTATTTT. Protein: CASSQGVLGTDTQYF.

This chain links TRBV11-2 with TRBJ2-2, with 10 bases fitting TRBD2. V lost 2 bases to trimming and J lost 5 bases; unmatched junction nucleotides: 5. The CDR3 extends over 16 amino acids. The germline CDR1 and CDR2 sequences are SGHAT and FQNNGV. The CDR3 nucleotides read TGTGCCAGCAGCTTACCTCTAGCGGGGGCGACCGGGGAGCTGTTTTTT. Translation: CASSLPLAGATGELFF.

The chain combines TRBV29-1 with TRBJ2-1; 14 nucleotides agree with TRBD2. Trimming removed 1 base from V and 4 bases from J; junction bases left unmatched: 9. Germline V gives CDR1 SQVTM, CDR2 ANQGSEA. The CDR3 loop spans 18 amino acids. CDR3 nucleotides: TGCAGCGTTGAAGGGGGACTAGCGGGGGACCGTACGTACAATGAGCAGTTCTTC. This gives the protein CSVEGGLAGDRTYNEQFF.

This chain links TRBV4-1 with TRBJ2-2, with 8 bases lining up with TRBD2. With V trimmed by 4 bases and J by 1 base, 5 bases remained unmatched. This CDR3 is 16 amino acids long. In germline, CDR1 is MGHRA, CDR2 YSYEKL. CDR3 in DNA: TGCGCCAGCAGCCTTCGACTAGCGCAGAACACCGGGGAGCTGTTTTTT. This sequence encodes CASSLRLAQNTGELFF.

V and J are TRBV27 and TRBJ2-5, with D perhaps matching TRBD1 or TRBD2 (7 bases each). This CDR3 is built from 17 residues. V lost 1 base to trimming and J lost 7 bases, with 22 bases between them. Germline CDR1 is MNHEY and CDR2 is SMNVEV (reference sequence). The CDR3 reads CASSLLQGEGASGTQYF. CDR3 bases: TGTGCCAGCAGTTTATTGCAGGGGGAGGGGGCCTCTGGGACCCAGTACTTC.

The CDR3 protein is CASSQERNGVYEQYF. CDR3 nucleotides: TGCGCCAGCAGCCAAGAACGGAACGGGGTCTACGAGCAGTACTTC. The chain recombines TRBV4-1 with TRBJ2-7; D perhaps matches TRBD2 (5 bases). The germline V gene encodes CDR1 MGHRA and CDR2 YSYEKL. This CDR3 has 15 residues. Deletions cut 0 bases from V and 3 bases from J, with 12 bases between.

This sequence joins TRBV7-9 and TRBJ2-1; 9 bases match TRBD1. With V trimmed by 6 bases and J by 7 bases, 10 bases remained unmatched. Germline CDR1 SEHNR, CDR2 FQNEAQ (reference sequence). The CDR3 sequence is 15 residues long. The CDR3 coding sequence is TGTGCCAGCAGTTCCGGGACAGGGACGGAAAATGAGCAGTTCTTC. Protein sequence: CASSSGTGTENEQFF.

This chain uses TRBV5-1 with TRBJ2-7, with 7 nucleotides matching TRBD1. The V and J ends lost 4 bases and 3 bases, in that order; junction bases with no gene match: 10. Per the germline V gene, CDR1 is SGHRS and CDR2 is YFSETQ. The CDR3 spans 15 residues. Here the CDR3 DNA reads TGCGCCAGCAGCCCGGCTATGGGACAGCTCTACGAGCAGTACTTC. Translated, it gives CASSPAMGQLYEQYF.